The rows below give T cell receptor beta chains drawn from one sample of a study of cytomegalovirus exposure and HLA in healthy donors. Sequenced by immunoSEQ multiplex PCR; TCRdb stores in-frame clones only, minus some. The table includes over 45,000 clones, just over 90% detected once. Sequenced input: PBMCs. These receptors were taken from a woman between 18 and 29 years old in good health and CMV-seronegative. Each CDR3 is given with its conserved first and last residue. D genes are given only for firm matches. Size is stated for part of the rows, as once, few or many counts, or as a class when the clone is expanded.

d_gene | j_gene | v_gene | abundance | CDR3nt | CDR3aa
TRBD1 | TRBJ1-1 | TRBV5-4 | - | TGTGCCAGCAGCTTGGCAGGGGGATTAATGAACACTGAAGCTTTCTTT | CASSLAGGLMNTEAFF
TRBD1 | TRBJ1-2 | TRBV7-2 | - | TGTGCCAGCAGCTTTGGACAGGGGAGCTATGGCTACACCTTC | CASSFGQGSYGYTF
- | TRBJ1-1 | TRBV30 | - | TGTGCCTGGAGTATCCCCCACCGAGCCTCGAGCACTGAAGCTTTCTTT | CAWSIPHRASSTEAFF
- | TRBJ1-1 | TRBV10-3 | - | TGTGCCATCAGTGCGGGGACATATAACACTGAAGCTTTCTTT | CAISAGTYNTEAFF
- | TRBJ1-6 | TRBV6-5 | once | TGTGCCAGCAAGATAGAGAATTCACCCCTCCACTTT | CASKIENSPLHF
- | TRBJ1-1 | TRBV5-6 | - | TGTGCCAGCAGCTTGGTTGACACCCCTGAAGCTTTCTTT | CASSLVDTPEAFF
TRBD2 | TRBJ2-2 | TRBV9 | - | TGTGCCAGCAGCCCCCGACTAGCGGGGACCGGGGAGCTGTTTTTT | CASSPRLAGTGELFF
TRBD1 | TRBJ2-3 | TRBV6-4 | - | TGTGCCAGCAGTCCGGGACAGGGGACAGATACGCAGTATTTT | CASSPGQGTDTQYF
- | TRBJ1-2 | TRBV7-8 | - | TGTGCCAGCACCATTAAAATGGACAAAGGGGGCTACACCTTC | CASTIKMDKGGYTF
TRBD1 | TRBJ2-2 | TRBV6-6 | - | TGTGCCAGCAGTCGGACAGGGGCGAACACCGGGGAGCTGTTTTTT | CASSRTGANTGELFF
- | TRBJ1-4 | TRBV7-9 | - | TGTGCCAGCAGCTTTTTCCCGGACTCTCGAAATGAAAAACTGTTTTTT | CASSFFPDSRNEKLFF
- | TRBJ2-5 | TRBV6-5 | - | TGTGCCAGCAGTTCGGGGACTGAACAAGAGACCCAGTACTTC | CASSSGTEQETQYF
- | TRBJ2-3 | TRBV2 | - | TGTGCCAGCAAATGGTCTACCACAGATACGCAGTATTTT | CASKWSTTDTQYF
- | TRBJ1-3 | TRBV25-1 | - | TGTGCCAGCAGGGAGACAGGAGAAGAAAACACCATATATTTT | CASRETGEENTIYF